This paragraph covers one TCR beta chain sequence. Its antigen is not identified. Using its own MiXCR run on the PCR reads, TCRdb lists one record per CDR3 protein. The repertoire includes 460,000 or so distinct CDR3 sequences, 25% of them detected once, and around 0.78% sits in the top ten. These data originate in a study of molecular identifiers for immune sequencing clone quantification. V lost 5 bases, J lost 6 bases, and 6 bases stayed unmatched. The length of the CDR3 is 14 residues. Study-level points and caveats: Effector cells had over 99% of their molecules in clones above 20 RNA copies, while naive cells had under 1%.

Sample: naive CD8+ T cells from blood, with Jurkat cell RNA spiked in. Sample subset: FACS-sorted CD8+CD4-CCR7+CD45RA+ naive T cells. This sequence originates from a human donor in good health. Some libraries in this study had Jurkat cell RNA spiked in. The chain couples TRBV12-3 or TRBV12-4 to TRBJ2-2; 7 bases map to TRBD2. The DNA of the CDR3 is TGTGCCAGCAGTCGAGGGGCGGGGGCCGGGGAGCTGTTTTTT. Translating gives CASSRGAGAGELFF.